The clone carrying this T cell receptor beta chain was seen more than once but under ten times. Its target is not known. These data come from a study of T-cell memory formation after mild COVID-19. TCRdb redid the calling of the 5' RACE reads with MiXCR, one entry per CDR3 protein. The sample lists some 350,000 distinct CDR3 sequences, 13% occurring once. Study outcomes and limitations: Memory cells collected pre-infection included some clones that later responded, suggesting cross-reactive memory joined. Contracting CD4+ clones lay largely in CM and EM, with CD8+ ones residing in EMRA.

V trimming: 5 bases; J trimming: 5 bases; junction bases outside the gene matches: 6. This CDR3 region has 14 residues. The germline CDR1 and CDR2 sequences are SGHVS and FNYEAQ. The TCR comes from a man between 18 and 35 years old who had mild COVID-19 (a few samples of this study predate the infection). Cell type and time point are not known. The chain uses TRBV7-6 and TRBJ2-3, with 8 nucleotides matching TRBD2. Sequenced sample: PBMCs or a T cell subset sorted from them (not recorded which). As DNA, the CDR3 is TGTGCCAGCAGCCCCACGGCGGGGGGAGATACGCAGTATTTT. Its protein product is CASSPTAGGDTQYF.